Each of the 22 T cell receptor beta chains below was sequenced from the same sample in a study of neurological immune-mediated disorders. One entry per CDR3 protein, called by TCRdb with MiXCR from the 5' RACE reads. The table includes 20,000 to 25,000 distinct CDR3 sequences, about 6.2% detected once. Input material: CD8+ T cells from blood. These TCRs come from a young man in good health.

The table lists this clonotype with many counts. CDR3 region: CASRGGLYGYTF. For the CDR3, the DNA is TGTGCCAGCAGAGGGGGCCTCTATGGCTACACCTTC. The J gene is TRBJ1-2, the V gene TRBV12-3 or TRBV12-4; TRBD1 matches 7 bases. This CDR3 region has 12 residues. J was trimmed by 4 bases and V by 6 bases; bases with no gene match: 2.

This clonotype came up many times. The chain is built from TRBV12-3 or TRBV12-4 and TRBJ2-1, with a weak D call TRBD1 (6 bases). V was trimmed by 4 bases and J by 6 bases, leaving 19 bases between them. The CDR3 has 16 amino acids. CDR3 loop: CASSSSPTGSLNEQFF. The DNA for the CDR3 is TGTGCCAGCAGTTCAAGCCCGACAGGCTCCCTCAATGAGCAGTTCTTC.

This clonotype appeared many times. The DNA of the CDR3 is TGCAGCGCCGGACCAGAATACGAGCAGTACTTC. Translated, it gives CSAGPEYEQYF. The chain has TRBV29-1 and TRBJ2-7; the D is unclear. The germline V gene has CDR1 SQVTM and CDR2 ANQGSEA. Trimming took 7 bases from V and 4 from J, leaving 11 bases between them. The CDR3 is 11 residues long.

The table lists this clonotype with many counts. CDR3 sequence: CSARDPQDTGELFF. CDR3 DNA: TGCAGTGCTAGAGATCCCCAGGACACCGGGGAGCTGTTTTTT. The rearrangement links TRBV20-1 to TRBJ2-2; D gene unclear. V shed 0 bases and J shed 3 bases, with 8 bases lying between them. The CDR3 runs to 14 residues. Germline lookup yields CDR1 DFQATT and CDR2 SNEGSKA (reference sequence).

There are many counts of this clonotype. This sequence joins TRBV3-1 and TRBJ2-7; TRBD2 is a possible D gene (5 bases). The CDR3 runs 15 residues. The V gene lost 1 base and the J gene lost 0 bases, with 10 bases spanning the gap. The germline CDR1 and CDR2 sequences are LGHDT and YNNKEL (reference sequence). CDR3 nucleotide sequence: TGTGCCAGCAGCCAAGGGAGGTGGAGCTCCTACGAGCAGTACTTC. Its translation: CASSQGRWSSYEQYF.

The table lists this clonotype with many counts. This sequence joins TRBV27 and TRBJ1-5, with D unresolved. Germline lookup yields CDR1 MNHEY and CDR2 SMNVEV (reference sequence). Trimming removed 3 bases at V and 5 bases at J, with 8 bases between. This CDR3 region has 13 residues. CDR3 bases: TGTGCCAGCAGTTTGGCAGGCTATCAGCCCCAGCATTTT. It translates to CASSLAGYQPQHF.

V gene TRBV14 combines with J gene TRBJ1-2; D is undetermined. The CDR3 totals 13 residues. Germline V gene data show CDR1 as SGHDN and CDR2 as FVKESK. V was trimmed by 0 bases and J by 6 bases, leaving 8 bases between them. The CDR3, as DNA: TGTGCCAGCAGCCAAGATTGGAGCGATGGCTACACCTTC. This gives the protein CASSQDWSDGYTF. Variable domain in full (rest from reference TRBV14 and TRBJ1-2): EAGVTQFPSHSVIEKGQTVTLRCDPISGHDNLYWYRRVMGKEIKFLLHFVKESKQDESGMPNNRFLAERTGGTYSTLKVQPAELEDSGVYFCASSQDWSDGYTFGSGTRLTVV.

There are many counts of this clonotype. The chain employs TRBV5-1 and TRBJ2-7; D not certain. In germline, CDR1 is SGHRS, CDR2 YFSETQ. The CDR3 loop spans 13 amino acids. Trimming took 6 bases from V and 0 from J, leaving 10 bases between them. CDR3: CASKSPGSYEQYF. Here the CDR3 DNA reads TGCGCCAGCAAATCCCCCGGCTCCTACGAGCAGTACTTC.

Notes on this clonotype: With a much larger clone just one base away, this may be a read error. In DNA form, the CDR3 reads TGTGCCAGCAGTTTAAATTCGGCACTCTATGGCTACACCTTC. This translates into CASSLNSALYGYTF. The chain links TRBV12-3 or TRBV12-4 to TRBJ1-2; D unclear. CDR3 length: 14 residues. The V gene lost 2 bases and the J gene lost 4 bases, with 11 bases spanning the gap.

There are many counts of this clonotype. This rearrangement joins TRBV11-2 to TRBJ2-5, with D perhaps matching TRBD1 (5 bases). CDR3 length: 12 residues. V was clipped by 6 bases and J by 2 bases, with 7 bases between them. Looked up from germline, CDR1 is SGHAT and CDR2 is FQNNGV. The CDR3 reads CASRGLQETQYF. The CDR3 DNA follows: TGTGCCAGCAGGGGGCTACAAGAGACCCAGTACTTC.

The table lists this clonotype with many counts. The chain combines TRBV4-1 with TRBJ1-1; TRBD1 matches 7 bases. The CDR3 runs 17 residues. V lost 0 bases to trimming and J lost 5 bases; unmatched junction nucleotides: 12. Germline V CDR1 and CDR2: MGHRA, YSYEKL. In DNA form, the CDR3 reads TGCGCCAGCAGCCAAGAGGGGACAGCTTCGGGGGAAACTGAAGCTTTCTTT. Amino acids: CASSQEGTASGETEAFF.

This clonotype appeared many times. V is TRBV6-2 or TRBV6-3 and J is TRBJ2-7, with 11 bases matching TRBD1. V lost 2 bases and J lost 2; bases outside the gene matches: 5. CDR1 is MNHEY, CDR2 SVGEGT, per germline. The CDR3 is 16 amino acids. CDR3 amino acids: CASSYAPGQGAYEQYF. Written as DNA, the CDR3 is TGTGCCAGCAGTTACGCTCCGGGACAGGGGGCCTACGAGCAGTACTTC.

This clonotype has at least ten counts. The rearrangement joins TRBV29-1 to TRBJ2-2, with D maybe TRBD1 (6 bases). V lost 5 bases and J 1 base, leaving 8 bases between the germline ends. The CDR3 is made up of 13 amino acids. Germline V lookup: CDR1 SQVTM, CDR2 ANQGSEA. The CDR3 sequence: CSVIGGNTGELFF. The DNA of the CDR3 is TGCAGCGTTATAGGGGGGAACACCGGGGAGCTGTTTTTT.

This clonotype was observed a few times. The V gene is TRBV29-1, the J gene TRBJ1-2, with 11 bases aligning to TRBD1. Losses at the gene ends were 0 bases for V and 6 bases for J; bases not matched to a gene: 9. The CDR3 spans 16 residues. CDR1 and CDR2 from the germline V gene are SQVTM and ANQGSEA. CDR3 nucleotide sequence: TGCAGCGTTGAAGATTTGGGGACAGGGGGATACGATGGCTACACCTTC. Protein sequence: CSVEDLGTGGYDGYTF. The full variable domain, its missing parts supplied by reference TRBV29-1 and TRBJ1-2, is SAVISQKPSRDICQRGTSLTIQCQVDSQVTMMFWYRQQPGQSLTLIATANQGSEATYESGFVIDKFPISRPNLTFSTLTVSNMSPEDSSIYLCSVEDLGTGGYDGYTFGSGTRLTVV.

This chain links TRBV7-9 with TRBJ1-6; the match to TRBD1 covers 7 bases. V trimming: 5 bases; J trimming: 13 bases; junction bases outside the gene matches: 14. CDR3 length: 15 residues. Germline values: CDR1 SEHNR, CDR2 FQNEAQ (reference sequence). CDR3 nucleotides: TGTGCCAGCAGCCAAACGACAGGGCCCTCTTCGCCCCTCCACTTT. Residues: CASSQTTGPSSPLHF.

The sample holds many counts of this clonotype. The germline gene is not matched at one end of the junction; a read error may be the cause. The chain combines TRBV12-5 with TRBJ2-1; weak D call: TRBD2 (6 bases). The CDR3 covers 10 residues. The germline CDR1 and CDR2 sequences are LGHNT and FRNRAP. As DNA, the CDR3 is TGTGCTAGTGGCTTGGGGGGGCAGTTCTTC. This translates into CASGLGGQFF.

In this sample, this clonotype turned up many times. This chain uses TRBV4-2 with TRBJ1-5; TRBD1 aligns across 9 bases. J lost 2 bases, V lost 5 bases, and 1 base had no gene match. The CDR3 has 14 residues. Germline CDR1 LGHNA, CDR2 YNFKEQ. CDR3 in DNA: TGTGCCAGCAGCTGGACAGGGGGCAATCAGCCCCAGCATTTT. Its translation: CASSWTGGNQPQHF.

This clonotype came up many times. The chain uses TRBV25-1 and TRBJ1-1, with D perhaps TRBD1 (6 bases). Germline V lookup: CDR1 MGHDK, CDR2 SYGVNS. The CDR3 length is 14 residues. V was pared by 0 bases and J by 5 bases, with 10 bases between. CDR3 DNA: TGTGCCAGCAGTGAATATATGGGGGCGACTGAAGCTTTCTTT. The encoded protein is CASSEYMGATEAFF.

In its sample, this clonotype was seen many times. The rearrangement uses TRBV29-1 and TRBJ2-7, with 7 bases lining up with TRBD2. Trimming removed 5 bases from V and 1 base from J; junction bases left unmatched: 11. CDR3 length: 15 residues. Germline V gene sequence: CDR1 SQVTM, CDR2 ANQGSEA. The CDR3 DNA is TGCAGCGTTTGGGGGTGGGGGGGGGATTCCTACGAGCAGTACTTC. Amino acids: CSVWGWGGDSYEQYF.

This clonotype was recorded at least ten times. The chain couples TRBV6-5 to TRBJ2-3; weak D call: TRBD1 (6 bases). This CDR3 contains 13 residues. The germline V gene encodes CDR1 MNHEY and CDR2 SVGAGI. Trimming took 7 bases from V and 3 from J, leaving 11 bases between them. In DNA form, the CDR3 reads TGTGCCAGCACGTACAGGGAAACAGATACGCAGTATTTT. It is translated as CASTYRETDTQYF.

This clonotype was counted ten times or more. The chain recombines TRBV9 with TRBJ2-1, with D unresolved. The germline V gene encodes CDR1 SGDLS and CDR2 YYNGEE. The length of the CDR3 is 15 residues. The V end was cut by 0 bases, the J end by 1 base, with 8 bases between. The DNA of the CDR3 is TGTGCCAGCAGCGTAGCTGGGGTATCCTACAATGAGCAGTTCTTC. Its protein product is CASSVAGVSYNEQFF. The whole variable domain, remainder taken from reference TRBV9 and TRBJ2-1, is DSGVTQTPKHLITATGQRVTLRCSPRSGDLSVYWYQQSLDQGLQFLIQYYNGEERAKGNILERFSAQQFPDLHSELNLSSLELGDSALYFCASSVAGVSYNEQFFGPGTRLTVL.

This clonotype was counted many times. The rearrangement uses TRBV29-1 and TRBJ1-3, with D hard to call. CDR3 length: 15 amino acids. V lost 0 bases, J lost 1 base, and 10 bases lay in between. Germline loops: CDR1 SQVTM, CDR2 ANQGSEA. In DNA, the CDR3 is TGCAGCGTTGAAGATCTGTGGGCTTCTGGAAACACCATATATTTT. This gives the protein CSVEDLWASGNTIYF.